This record covers a single T cell receptor beta chain. Its antigen specificity is not known. Base qualities are not at hand, and no much larger clone is one base apart. The donors were included in the validation cohort of roughly 120 subjects, a group kept apart from the roughly 680-subject first cohort. The sample is drawn from a study of cytomegalovirus exposure and HLA in healthy donors (dated by TCRdb to the late 2010s). A note on the overall study: The 666 repertoires of the first cohort and the 120 validation repertoires were produced on the same platform, according to a later analysis. The study aimed to test whether signatures of past pathogen exposure could be identified by cataloging public T cell receptors. In addition to the first cohort of 650 to 800 subjects, a separate validation cohort of some 120 different subjects was used. The study combined high-throughput TCR immunosequencing, statistical association of individual TCRs with disease status, and machine learning to predict cytomegalovirus infection status.

Library creation used the immunoSEQ multiplex PCR assay. Concerning the study's data processing: A statistical classification framework was developed to diagnose cytomegalovirus status using the catalog of TCR beta chain sequences. Drawn from immuneACCESS, this table holds only the in-frame rearrangements with V and J called that TCRdb kept. Clones are partly lost; checked studies trace under half to an unresolved V gene and leave the rest unexplained. V, J and clone size are those of that table, while D and trimming were read from the DNA. Recorded for this sample are roughly 82,000 clones; more than 85% of them occurred a single time. The biggest ten clones account for roughly 0.74% of the sample. What the research found in general, with its limitations: A later analysis had no HLA typing for the validation cohort, so co-occurrence there was scored across all 110 or so repertoires. In both the original and validation cohorts, the classifier was reported to diagnose cytomegalovirus status with high specificity and sensitivity. The study gave a list of 150 to 200 TCR beta chains associated with cytomegalovirus. In vitro tests confirmed that a few of the cytomegalovirus-associated TCR beta chains recognize cytomegalovirus antigens. In a later analysis, TCRs clustered in the first cohort were found to also tend to co-occur in the approximately 110 validation repertoires, with approximately 94% of cluster scores above 0. Most TCR sequences were observed very rarely across donors, whereas some public TCRs were present in many individuals. The authors suggested that the approach could potentially be generalized to other disease states and immunological phenotypes.

This TCR was recovered from a man aged 18-30 years in good health and CMV-seronegative. Sequencing was performed on PBMCs.

The DNA sequence reads TGTGCCAGCAGCGGTACGGAGGGTGGCGAGCAGTACTTC. It translates as CASSGTEGGEQYF. Recombination connected TRBV7-6 to TRBJ2-7, and possibly TRBD2, on 6 matching bases. V is reduced by 5 bases and J by 6 bases, leaving a spacing of 14 bases between them. In the germline V gene, CDR1 corresponds to SGHVS and CDR2 to FNYEAQ. The CDR3 spans 13 residues, from the cysteine through the phenylalanine. Only the CDR3 DNA stays, 39 bases, in frame from base 1.